One sample yielded the 4 T cell receptor beta chains listed below, sequenced in a study of T cell responses to AZD1222 COVID-19 vaccine. The protocol was immunoSEQ multiplex PCR, while the TCRdb copy is restricted to in-frame clones and leaves out a portion. The sample consists of roughly 85,000 clones, approximately 87% of them appearing once. The sample was peripheral blood, taken on day 0 of AZD1222 vaccination. The receptors here all came from an adult in good health.

This clone has only a few counts. The chain uses TRBV9 and TRBJ1-4; D is uncertain. V gave up 3 bases and J gave up 4 bases, with 10 bases separating them. The CDR3 consists of 14 residues. Germline assignment: CDR1 SGDLS and CDR2 YYNGEE. The CDR3 DNA reads TGTGCCAGCAGCGCCCGTGCGGTTAATGAAAAACTGTTTTTT. This translates into CASSARAVNEKLFF.

J is TRBJ1-5 and V is TRBV18; D is possibly TRBD1 (5 bases). From germline, CDR1 is KGHSH and CDR2 LQKENI. CDR3 size: 14 residues. V shed 1 base and J shed 2 bases, with 6 bases lying between them. CDR3 coding DNA: TGTGCCAGCTCACCACAACAGGGCAATCAGCCCCAGCATTTT. Translated: CASSPQQGNQPQHF.

This sequence joins TRBV10-2 and TRBJ2-1, with 8 bases aligning to TRBD2. Germline-derived CDR1 and CDR2 are WSHSY and SAAADI. This CDR3 comprises 15 residues. V was clipped by 2 bases and J by 7 bases; unmatched bases: 7. The CDR3 nucleotides read TGCGCCAGCAGTGAGCGGGGGGGGACTACAAATGAGCAGTTCTTC. The encoded protein is CASSERGGTTNEQFF.

This chain connects TRBV11-2 to TRBJ2-1; D is possibly TRBD1 (6 bases). Germline V gene data show CDR1 as SGHAT and CDR2 as FQNNGV. The CDR3 runs to 13 residues. Trimming cost V 3 bases and J 7 bases, with 10 bases left between them. The CDR3 region is CASSFGGSNEQFF. DNA of the CDR3: TGTGCCAGCAGCTTTGGGGGCTCGAATGAGCAGTTCTTC.